The clone carrying this T cell receptor beta chain was counted at least ten times. Its target is not known. Axillary draining lymph nodes of breast cancer patients supplied the node samples. The record originates from a study of breast tumors, draining lymph nodes, adjacent tissues. Study-wide findings and caveats: Findings are consistent with lymph node origin and intratumoral expansion of most tumor T cells. The lymph node origin of tumor T cells was framed as consistent with a hypothesis, not demonstrated. Tumor TCR diversity was below lymph nodes but above nontumor tissue.

TCRdb passed the multiplex PCR reads through MiXCR, listing each CDR3 protein once. The sample contains approximately 130,000 distinct CDR3 sequences, about 20% of which appear only once. Trimming took off 4 bases at V and 5 bases at J, with 11 bases between the two ends. The CDR3 is made up of 13 amino acids. CDR1 is SEHNR and CDR2 is FQNEAQ in the germline V gene (reference sequence). The sequence was obtained from a female donor with breast cancer. Some clones in this sample may be carry-over from other donors' samples. Sequenced material: axillary lymph node tissue. The chain couples TRBV7-9 to TRBJ2-5, with D perhaps matching TRBD2 (6 bases). CDR3 region: CASSSPREETQYF. CDR3 nucleotide sequence: TGTGCCAGCAGCTCTCCCCGGGAGGAGACCCAGTACTTC.